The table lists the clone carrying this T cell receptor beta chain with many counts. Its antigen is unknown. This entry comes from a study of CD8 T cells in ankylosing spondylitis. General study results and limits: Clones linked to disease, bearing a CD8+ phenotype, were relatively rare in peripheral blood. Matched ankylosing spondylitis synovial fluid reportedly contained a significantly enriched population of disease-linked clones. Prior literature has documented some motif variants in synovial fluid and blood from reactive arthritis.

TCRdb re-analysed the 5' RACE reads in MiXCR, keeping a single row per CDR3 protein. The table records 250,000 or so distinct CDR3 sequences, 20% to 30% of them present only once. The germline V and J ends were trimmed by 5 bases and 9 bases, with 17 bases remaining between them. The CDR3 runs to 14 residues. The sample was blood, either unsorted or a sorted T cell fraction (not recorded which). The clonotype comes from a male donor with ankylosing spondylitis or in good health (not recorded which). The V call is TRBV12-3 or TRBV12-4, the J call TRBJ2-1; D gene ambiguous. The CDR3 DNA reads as TGTGCCAGCAGTCCCGGACGAATGTCGGCTGAGCAGTTCTTC. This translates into CASSPGRMSAEQFF.